This TCR beta chain was retrieved from a study of blood T cell repertoires in COVID-19. Study-level background: COVID-19 samples from acute and convalescent phases originated in the United States, Italy and Spain. T cells, B-cell-depleted T cells, or PBMCs provided the cDNA or gDNA that served as material.

Original methodology: Estimation of nucleated cell counts was performed using reference gene primer amplification. Assay: immunoSEQ multiplex PCR; the TCRdb copy retains only in-frame clones and omits some. From that table come the V and J calls and clone size; the DNA was used to work out D and trimming. In the table there are roughly 79,000 clones, 87% of which are singletons. CDR1 and CDR2 (germline): MNHEY, SVGEGT. CDR3 length equals 15 residues. V was shortened by 5 bases and J by 0 bases, with 14 bases between the two germline ends. The sequence was obtained from a woman older than 75 with active or convalescent COVID-19. The chain recombines TRBV6-2 or TRBV6-3 with TRBJ2-7, with unresolved D. Material: peripheral blood. CDR3 nucleotide sequence: TGTGCCAGCAGTCCCTTTCTAGGCAGCTCCTACGAGCAGTACTTC. This gives the protein CASSPFLGSSYEQYF.